This T cell receptor (beta chain) is drawn from a study of CD8 T cells in ankylosing spondylitis (dated by TCRdb to 2016 to 2017). Background for the entire study: The study profiled T cell receptor beta repertoires in healthy donors and ankylosing spondylitis patients to find disease-linked TCR variants. In total, the full study cohort was made up of about 99 healthy donors and 25 or so ankylosing spondylitis patients. Peripheral blood was sampled, and synovial fluid was additionally collected from ankylosing spondylitis patients.

Summary of the overall study and its limitations: Blood from ankylosing spondylitis patients appeared to be characterized by a TCR beta motif composed of 7 to 9 highly homologous amino acid variants. A CD8+ phenotype was shown by the disease-linked clones, which were found at relatively low frequencies in peripheral blood. According to the report, matched synovial fluid samples from ankylosing spondylitis patients were significantly enriched for the disease-linked clones. Some TCR beta motif variants had previously been reported in synovial fluid and blood of reactive arthritis patients, which suggested common disease-initiation mechanisms.

Taken from the germline V gene, the CDR1 and CDR2 loops are SGHDT and YYEEEE. Trimming takes 4 bases off V and 3 bases off J; junction bases not matched to a gene: 17. From its cysteine to its valine, the CDR3 spans 18 amino acids. Just CDR3 DNA is preserved here, 54 bases in frame from base 1. With respect to this clonotype: Its antigen is currently not known. Base qualities are not recorded, but no much larger clone differs from it by a single base.

The sequencer was an Illumina HiSeq 2500. Quantitative 5'-RACE with molecular barcodes was the method used to prepare the TCR beta libraries. The authors' pipeline ran thus. Disease-linked TCR variants were identified with a new computational method built on a probabilistic model of VDJ rearrangement. TCRdb trimmed the raw reads at Q25, called clones with MiXCR and kept productive beta chains. Rows merge per CDR3 protein into single entries with the most common DNA and genes. The V and J calls reflect TCRdb's pipeline rather than the authors' work. For this sample the table gives 50,000 to 65,000 distinct CDR3 sequences, of which approximately 7% were detected only once. 8% to 9.5% of the sample is taken by the ten largest.

This chain is built from TRBV5-6 and TRBJ2-7; TRBD2 lines up with 9 middle nucleotides. This receptor was identified in a female donor with ankylosing spondylitis or in good health (not recorded which). Specimen: blood, either unsorted or a sorted T cell fraction (not recorded which). CDR3 sequence: CASSLGLSRGGEVYEQYV. The DNA sequence is given as TGTGCCAGCAGCCTGGGGCTTTCGCGCGGGGGGGAGGTCTACGAGCAGTACGTC.